A single sample is the source of the 32 T cell receptor beta chains below, sequenced in a study of blood T cell repertoires in COVID-19. Libraries were prepared by immunoSEQ multiplex PCR; TCRdb keeps only in-frame clonotypes and omits some of them. The sample records tens of thousands of clones, about 86% being singletons. Material for sequencing was peripheral blood. These receptors were taken from a man aged 35 to 55 with acute or convalescent COVID-19.

This clone showed up just once. The chain recombines TRBV30 with TRBJ1-1; TRBD1 matches at 7 bases. The CDR3 is 13 residues long. The germline CDR1 and CDR2 sequences are GTSNPN and SVGIG (reference sequence). The trim removed 0 bases at V and 10 bases at J, leaving 8 bases unmatched. CDR3 in amino acids: CAWSVAGGLTAFF. CDR3 coding DNA: TGTGCCTGGAGTGTCGCAGGGGGACTGACAGCTTTCTTT.

The chain employs TRBV9 and TRBJ2-1; the match to TRBD2 covers 7 bases. Germline loops: CDR1 SGDLS, CDR2 YYNGEE. This CDR3 is 16 amino acids long. The ends lost 0 bases at V and 3 bases at J; junction bases unmatched: 6. This chain's CDR3 is CASSVATGGIYNEQFF. The CDR3 DNA reads as TGTGCCAGCAGCGTAGCCACCGGGGGGATCTACAATGAGCAGTTCTTC.

This chain joins TRBV25-1 and TRBJ2-5; D is unclear. Germline values: CDR1 MGHDK, CDR2 SYGVNS. The CDR3 contains 11 residues. V was cut by 8 bases and J by 5 bases, with 9 bases left in between. CDR3 sequence: CASQLGETQYF. The DNA of the CDR3 is TGTGCCAGCCAGCTCGGGGAGACCCAGTACTTC.

This chain's CDR3 is CATSRRSEGRETQYF. CDR3 sequence (DNA): TGTGCCACCAGCAGACGATCGGAGGGCCGGGAGACCCAGTACTTC. The rearrangement links TRBV15 to TRBJ2-5, with D possibly matching TRBD2 (6 bases). V was clipped by 2 bases and J by 5 bases, with 15 bases between them. The CDR3 spans 15 residues. Per germline, CDR1 LNHNV and CDR2 YYDKDF (reference sequence).

This clone has just a few counts. The V call is TRBV10-1, the J call TRBJ2-2, with TRBD1 identical over 8 bases. Germline CDR1 and CDR2: WNHNN and SYGVQD (reference sequence). The CDR3 has 16 amino acids. Trimming at V came to 0 bases and at J to 4 bases, leaving 4 bases not matched to a gene. The CDR3 region is CASSESGTGGTGELFF. The CDR3 DNA is TGCGCCAGCAGTGAGTCGGGGACAGGAGGCACCGGGGAGCTGTTTTTT.

The gene calls are TRBV12-3 or TRBV12-4 and TRBJ1-2; D is unresolved. CDR3 length: 12 residues. V lost 3 bases to trimming and J lost 2 bases, with 4 bases between them. The CDR3 nucleotides are TGTGCCAGCAGTTTCTTCAACTATGGCTACACCTTC. Translated: CASSFFNYGYTF.

The chain joins TRBV12-3 or TRBV12-4 to TRBJ1-6; D is uncertain. With 3 bases removed from V and 7 bases from J, the gap between germline ends came to 7 bases. The CDR3 covers 13 residues. CDR3 protein: CASSFMENSPLHF. The CDR3 DNA reads TGTGCCAGCAGTTTTATGGAGAATTCACCCCTCCACTTT.

The V gene is TRBV19, the J gene TRBJ2-5; tentative D call: TRBD2 (7 bases). CDR3 length: 17 residues. Germline values: CDR1 LNHDA, CDR2 SQIVND (reference sequence). V dropped 5 bases and J dropped 4 bases, with 23 bases sitting between them. The CDR3 region has the DNA TGTGCCAGTAGTCCCCCCACTGCGGGGGCGCAGGCAGAGACCCAGTACTTC. This encodes CASSPPTAGAQAETQYF.

The J gene is TRBJ1-2, the V gene TRBV5-4; 7 bases fit TRBD1. The germline CDR1 and CDR2 sequences are SGHNT and YYREEE (reference sequence). J gave up 5 bases and V 3 bases, and 7 bases lay outside the gene matches. The CDR3 is made up of 14 amino acids. The CDR3 DNA is TGTGCCAGCAGCTCCGGGACAGATAAATATGGCTACACCTTC. Protein: CASSSGTDKYGYTF. The full variable domain, completed using reference TRBV5-4 and TRBJ1-2, is ETGVTQSPTHLIKTRGQQVTLRCSSQSGHNTVSWYQQALGQGPQFIFQYYREEENGRGNFPPRFSGLQFPNYSSELNVNALELDDSALYLCASSSGTDKYGYTFGSGTRLTVV.

This clone was found once. This chain joins TRBV9 and TRBJ2-7; a possible D gene is TRBD2 (5 bases). Between the trimmed V and J ends, which lost 4 bases and 2 bases, there was a span of 10 bases. The CDR3 contains 13 residues. Germline assignment: CDR1 SGDLS and CDR2 YYNGEE. CDR3 loop: CASSPGNPYEQYF. The CDR3 DNA reads TGTGCCAGCAGCCCCGGGAATCCCTACGAGCAGTACTTC.

The chain couples TRBV4-1 to TRBJ1-2; tentative D call: TRBD1 (6 bases). The CDR3 is made up of 17 amino acids. Trimming stripped 0 bases from V and 5 bases from J, with 19 bases between. Germline CDR1 is MGHRA and CDR2 is YSYEKL. The CDR3 sequence is CASSQDPGQGWEYGYTF. The CDR3 DNA reads TGCGCCAGCAGCCAAGACCCCGGCCAGGGGTGGGAATATGGCTACACCTTC.

CDR3 loop: CATNGGVRMNTEAFF. CDR3 nucleotide sequence: TGTGCCACTAATGGAGGTGTGAGGATGAACACTGAAGCTTTCTTT. This chain links TRBV2 with TRBJ1-1; D unresolved. The CDR3 is made up of 15 amino acids. V shed 10 bases and J shed 0 bases, with 18 bases lying between them. CDR1 is SNHLY, CDR2 FYNNEI, per germline.

This clone has just a few counts. V usage is TRBV2 and J usage is TRBJ2-5; TRBD1 agrees at 7 bases. The CDR3 is 14 amino acids. Germline V gene lookup returns CDR1 SNHLY and CDR2 FYNNEI. Losses at the gene ends were 5 bases for V and 2 bases for J; bases not matched to a gene: 5. The CDR3 region has the DNA TGTGCCAGCAGTCTGGACAGGCTGCAAGAGACCCAGTACTTC. Translated: CASSLDRLQETQYF.

The V and J genes are TRBV5-4 and TRBJ1-1, with TRBD1 identical over 7 bases. Germline CDR1 SGHNT, CDR2 YYREEE (reference sequence). This CDR3 has 14 amino acids. With 4 bases clipped from V and 1 base from J, the junction kept 4 bases outside the gene matches. CDR3 sequence (DNA): TGTGCCAGCAGCCCGTGGACAGGGAACACTGAAGCTTTCTTT. This codes for CASSPWTGNTEAFF.

The gene calls are TRBV7-3 and TRBJ2-3; 12 nucleotides line up with TRBD2. The CDR3 spans 17 residues. CDR1 and CDR2 from the germline V gene are SGHTA and FQGTGA. The V segment lost 1 base and the J segment 5 bases; nucleotides outside the gene matches: 7. DNA of the CDR3: TGTGCCAGCAGCTTAAACCTAGCGGGGGGGCCGGAAGATACGCAGTATTTT. Translation gives CASSLNLAGGPEDTQYF. The whole variable domain, remainder taken from reference TRBV7-3 and TRBJ2-3, is GAGVSQTPSNKVTEKGKYVELRCDPISGHTALYWYRQSLGQGPEFLIYFQGTGAADDSGLPNDRFFAVRPEGSVSTLKIQRTERGDSAVYLCASSLNLAGGPEDTQYFGPGTRLTVL.

V is TRBV5-1 and J is TRBJ1-2; the D is unclear. Germline-derived CDR1 and CDR2 are SGHRS and YFSETQ. This CDR3 is 15 amino acids long. The V and J ends lost 2 bases and 0 bases respectively, with 11 bases between them. CDR3 bases: TGCGCCAGCAGCTTTACCCGGAGCACTAACTATGGCTACACCTTC. As protein: CASSFTRSTNYGYTF. The variable domain in full, with the rest retrieved from reference TRBV5-1 and TRBJ1-2, is KAGVTQTPRYLIKTRGQQVTLSCSPISGHRSVSWYQQTPGQGLQFLFEYFSETQRNKGNFPGRFSGRQFSNSRSEMNVSTLELGDSALYLCASSFTRSTNYGYTFGSGTRLTVV.

The rearrangement uses TRBV5-8 and TRBJ1-6, with TRBD1 identical over 7 bases. With 7 bases clipped from V and 6 bases from J, the junction kept 4 bases outside the gene matches. Germline loops: CDR1 SGHTS, CDR2 YDEGEE. The CDR3 consists of 13 residues. The CDR3 loop reads CASQGQTNSPLHF. CDR3 DNA sequence: TGTGCCAGCCAGGGACAGACTAATTCACCCCTCCACTTT.

V gene TRBV5-4 combines with J gene TRBJ2-1; the match to TRBD2 covers 8 bases. The trim removed 4 bases at V and 5 bases at J, leaving 5 bases unmatched. In germline, CDR1 is SGHNT, CDR2 YYREEE (reference sequence). The CDR3 has 14 amino acids. The CDR3 sequence is CASSLPGGNNEQFF. The DNA of the CDR3 is TGTGCCAGCAGCCTCCCGGGGGGGAACAATGAGCAGTTCTTC.

This chain connects TRBV6-2 or TRBV6-3 to TRBJ1-5, with D possibly being TRBD1 (5 bases). V lost 5 bases and J 2 bases, leaving 7 bases between the germline ends. The CDR3 loop spans 13 amino acids. Germline V gene data show CDR1 as MNHEY and CDR2 as SVGEGT. The CDR3: CASSKTGNQPQHF. CDR3 nucleotide sequence: TGTGCCAGCAGTAAGACAGGCAATCAGCCCCAGCATTTT.

This clone was detected once. J is TRBJ1-4 and V is TRBV2; TRBD1 aligns across 8 bases. Germline V gene lookup returns CDR1 SNHLY and CDR2 FYNNEI. The J segment lost 8 bases and the V segment lost 7 bases, leaving 9 bases of the junction unmatched. CDR3 length: 14 residues. CDR3 amino acids: CASTPGQAPEKLFF. CDR3 DNA sequence: TGTGCCAGCACCCCGGGACAGGCGCCCGAAAAACTGTTTTTT. The full variable domain, rest sourced from reference TRBV2 and TRBJ1-4, is EPEVTQTPSHQVTQMGQEVILRCVPISNHLYFYWYRQILGQKVEFLVSFYNNEISEKSEIFDDQFSVERPDGSNFTLKIRSTKLEDSAMYFCASTPGQAPEKLFFGSGTQLSVL.

V gene TRBV11-2 combines with J gene TRBJ1-1; D gene uncertain. Per the germline V gene, CDR1 is SGHAT and CDR2 is FQNNGV. V gave up 3 bases and J gave up 0 bases, with 14 bases separating them. The CDR3 extends over 16 amino acids. This CDR3 is CASSLSDSIMNTEAFF. The CDR3, as DNA: TGTGCCAGCAGCTTGTCCGATAGCATCATGAACACTGAAGCTTTCTTT. Full variable domain (remainder filled in from reference TRBV11-2 and TRBJ1-1): EAGVAQSPRYKIIEKRQSVAFWCNPISGHATLYWYQQILGQGPKLLIQFQNNGVVDDSQLPKDRFSAERLKGVDSTLKIQPAKLEDSAVYLCASSLSDSIMNTEAFFGQGTRLTVV.

The rearrangement links TRBV7-2 to TRBJ2-3; no definite D call. Trimming removed 2 bases from V and 1 base from J, with 10 bases in between. The germline V gene encodes CDR1 SGHTA and CDR2 FQGNSA. The CDR3 sequence is 15 residues long. The CDR3 here is CASSLIRGGTDTQYF. In DNA form, the CDR3 reads TGTGCCAGCAGCTTAATCCGAGGCGGCACAGATACGCAGTATTTT.

The chain carries TRBV7-2 and TRBJ1-2; D gene uncertain. The V end lost 1 base, the J end lost 8 bases, and 11 bases lay between the germline ends. In germline, CDR1 is SGHTA, CDR2 FQGNSA. The CDR3 sequence is 13 residues long. CDR3: CASSLGSEGGYTF. The CDR3 nucleotides are TGTGCCAGCAGCTTAGGATCTGAGGGAGGCTACACCTTC.

The chain joins TRBV3-1 (or the pseudogene TRBV3-2) to TRBJ1-1; TRBD1 agrees at 10 bases. The V gene's germline CDR1 is LGHDT and CDR2 YNNKEL (reference sequence). The V and J ends lost 1 base and 12 bases, in that order; junction bases with no gene match: 8. The CDR3 sequence is 14 residues long. CDR3 region: CASSQAGTGAGTFF. DNA of the CDR3: TGTGCCAGCAGCCAAGCCGGGACAGGGGCAGGGACTTTCTTT.

This chain connects TRBV5-6 to TRBJ2-1; TRBD1 matches 8 bases. J was trimmed by 4 bases and V by 2 bases; bases with no gene match: 8. The CDR3 is made up of 16 amino acids. Germline CDR1 is SGHDT and CDR2 is YYEEEE. The CDR3 DNA sequence: TGTGCCAGCAGCTTTACCCGGGACAGGCTATACAATGAGCAGTTCTTC. This sequence encodes CASSFTRDRLYNEQFF.

V is TRBV5-4 and J is TRBJ2-1, with 9 bases identical to TRBD2. Germline lookup yields CDR1 SGHNT and CDR2 YYREEE (reference sequence). There are 14 residues in the CDR3. Trimming removed 9 bases from V and 5 bases from J; junction bases left unmatched: 9. CDR3 sequence (DNA): TGTGCCACCCGCTCGGGACTAGCCGACAATGAGCAGTTCTTC. Its translation: CATRSGLADNEQFF. The entire variable domain, with the rest obtained from reference TRBV5-4 and TRBJ2-1, is as follows: ETGVTQSPTHLIKTRGQQVTLRCSSQSGHNTVSWYQQALGQGPQFIFQYYREEENGRGNFPPRFSGLQFPNYSSELNVNALELDDSALYLCATRSGLADNEQFFGPGTRLTVL.

This chain joins TRBV3-1 (or the pseudogene TRBV3-2) and TRBJ2-2, with TRBD1 identical over 9 bases. Unmatched junction bases numbered 3, after V lost 4 bases and J lost 6 bases. Germline V gene sequence: CDR1 LGHDT, CDR2 YNNKEL (reference sequence). This CDR3 is 14 amino acids long. This CDR3 reads CASSRTGAAGELFF. The CDR3 DNA sequence: TGTGCCAGCAGCCGGACAGGGGCAGCCGGGGAGCTGTTTTTT.

The CDR3 DNA sequence: TGTGCCAGCAGCCAACAGGGGGCGAACACTGAAGCTTTCTTT. Protein sequence: CASSQQGANTEAFF. The chain links TRBV12-1 to TRBJ1-1; TRBD1 is taken as the D call from the table, unchecked against the DNA. TRBV12-1 is shown as a pseudogene. The CDR3 contains 14 residues.

CDR3 protein: CASSVVLLPPGDTQYF. CDR3 nucleotide sequence: TGTGCCAGCAGCGTAGTTCTACTCCCGCCAGGGGATACGCAGTATTTT. This chain links TRBV9 with TRBJ2-3; D is perhaps TRBD1 (5 bases). In germline, CDR1 is SGDLS, CDR2 YYNGEE. Trimming took 0 bases from V and 6 from J, leaving 17 bases between them. The CDR3 is 16 amino acids.

The chain carries TRBV7-3 and TRBJ2-1; 13 bases fit TRBD2. The CDR3 is 14 residues long. V trimming: 3 bases; J trimming: 12 bases; junction bases outside the gene matches: 5. The germline CDR1 and CDR2 sequences are SGHTA and FQGTGA. CDR3 in amino acids: CASSLTSGGTGQFF. Written as DNA, the CDR3 is TGTGCCAGCAGCTTGACTAGCGGGGGGACTGGGCAGTTCTTC.

This clone was detected once. The gene calls are TRBV4-1 and TRBJ1-2, with a weak D call TRBD1 (5 bases). Per germline, CDR1 MGHRA and CDR2 YSYEKL. CDR3 length: 13 amino acids. V lost 4 bases and J 5 bases, leaving 11 bases between the germline ends. DNA for the CDR3: TGCGCCAGCAGCCCGGGACTGAGATATGGCTACACCTTC. Protein: CASSPGLRYGYTF.

The chain has TRBV24-1 and TRBJ1-2, with D possibly being TRBD1 (6 bases). Trimming stripped 0 bases from V and 8 bases from J, with 9 bases between. Germline CDR1 reads KGHDR; CDR2 reads SFDVKD. The CDR3 loop spans 13 amino acids. CDR3 region: CATSDLPGEGYTF. The CDR3 DNA reads TGTGCCACCAGTGATTTGCCAGGGGAAGGCTACACCTTC.